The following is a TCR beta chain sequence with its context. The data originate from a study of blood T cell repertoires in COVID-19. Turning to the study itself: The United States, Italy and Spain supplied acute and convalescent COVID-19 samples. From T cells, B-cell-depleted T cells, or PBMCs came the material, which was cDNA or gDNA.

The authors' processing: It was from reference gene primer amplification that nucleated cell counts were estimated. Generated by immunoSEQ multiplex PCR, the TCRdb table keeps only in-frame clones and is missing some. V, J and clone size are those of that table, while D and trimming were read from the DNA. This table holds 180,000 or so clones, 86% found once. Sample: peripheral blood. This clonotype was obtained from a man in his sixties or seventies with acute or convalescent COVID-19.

The CDR3 sequence is CATSGVESNQPQHF. CDR3 DNA: TGTGCCACCAGTGGAGTGGAGAGCAATCAGCCCCAGCATTTT. The chain recombines TRBV24-1 with TRBJ1-5; D is unclear. CDR1 is KGHDR, CDR2 SFDVKD, per germline. This CDR3 region has 14 residues. Deletions cut 5 bases from V and 1 base from J, with 8 bases between.